This TCR beta chain was sequenced for a study of OX40 agonist ivuxolimab in advanced cancers. The wider study: Each dose-escalation patient presented with hepatocellular carcinoma, melanoma, renal cell or head and neck cancer. From roughly 23 to 85 years was the age range, with a mean of approximately 63 years, and about 83% were male. Partial responses were achieved by three patients, of whom one had hepatocellular carcinoma and two had cutaneous melanoma.

Findings and caveats of the study: Antigen specificity of clonally expanded peripheral T cells was not established.

Turning to this clone: The target antigen is unknown.

Assay used: immunoSEQ multiplex PCR; TCRdb lists only in-frame clones, some missing. The sample includes tens of thousands of clones, roughly 91% of them seen just once. This CDR3 comprises 13 residues. CDR1 SQVTM and CDR2 ANQGSEA come from the germline V gene. The source was CD4+ or CD8+ T cells sorted from blood, collected in a trial of the OX40 agonist ivuxolimab. The sequence came from an adult with an advanced solid tumor such as melanoma, head and neck, liver or kidney cancer. V is TRBV29-1 and J is TRBJ2-5; D is uncertain. The J call may be wrong; the DNA end is better matched by TRBJ2-7. CDR3 amino acids: CSESIWLSYEQYF. CDR3 coding DNA: TGCAGCGAATCGATCTGGCTCTCCTACGAGCAGTACTTC.